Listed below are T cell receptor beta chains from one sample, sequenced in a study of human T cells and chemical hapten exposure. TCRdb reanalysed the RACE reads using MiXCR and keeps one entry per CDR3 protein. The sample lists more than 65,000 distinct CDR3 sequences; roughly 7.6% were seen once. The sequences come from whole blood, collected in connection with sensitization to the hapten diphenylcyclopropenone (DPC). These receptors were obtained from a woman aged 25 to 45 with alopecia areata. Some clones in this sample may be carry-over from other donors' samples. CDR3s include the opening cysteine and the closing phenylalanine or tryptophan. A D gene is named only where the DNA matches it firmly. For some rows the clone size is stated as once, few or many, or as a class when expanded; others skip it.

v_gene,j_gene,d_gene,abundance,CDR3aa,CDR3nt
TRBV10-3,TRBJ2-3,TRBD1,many,CAISESTGVDTQYF,TGTGCCATCAGTGAGTCGACAGGGGTCGATACGCAGTATTTT
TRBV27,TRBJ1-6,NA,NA,CASSFGQHNSPLHF,TGTGCCAGCAGTTTTGGACAGCACAATTCACCCCTCCACTTT
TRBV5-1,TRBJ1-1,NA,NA,CASSRSVTGQGTEAFF,TGCGCCAGCAGCCGCTCGGTAACAGGGCAGGGCACTGAAGCTTTCTTT
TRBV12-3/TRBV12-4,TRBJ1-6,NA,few,CASQTEYNSPLHF,TGTGCCAGCCAGACAGAGTATAATTCACCCCTCCACTTT
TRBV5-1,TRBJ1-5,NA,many,CASSLAPGALQPQHF,TGCGCCAGCAGCTTGGCCCCGGGGGCTTTGCAGCCCCAGCATTTT
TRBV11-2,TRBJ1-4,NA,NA,CASSLGGADGNAKLFF,TGTGCCAGCAGCTTGGGCGGGGCCGATGGGAATGCAAAACTGTTTTTT
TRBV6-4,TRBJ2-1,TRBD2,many,CASSLGGGDYNEQFF,TGTGCCAGCAGTCTTGGCGGGGGGGACTACAATGAGCAGTTCTTC
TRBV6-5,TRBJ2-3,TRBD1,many,CASSRGQGADTQYF,TGTGCCAGCAGCCGTGGACAGGGGGCAGATACGCAGTATTTT
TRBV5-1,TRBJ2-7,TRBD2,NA,CASSLGRPGGSYEQYF,TGCGCCAGCAGCTTGGGTCGGCCCGGGGGGTCCTACGAGCAGTACTTC
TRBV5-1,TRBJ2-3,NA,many,CASSLNGATKDTQYF,TGCGCCAGCAGCCTAAACGGGGCGACCAAAGATACGCAGTATTTT
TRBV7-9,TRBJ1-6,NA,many,CASRPWGEASPLHF,TGTGCCAGCAGACCTTGGGGGGAGGCTTCACCCCTCCACTTT
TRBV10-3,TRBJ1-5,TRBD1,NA,CAIRGQPNQPQHF,TGTGCCATCAGGGGACAGCCCAATCAGCCCCAGCATTTT
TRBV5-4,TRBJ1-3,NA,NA,CASSSGAARNTIYF,TGTGCCAGCAGCTCCGGGGCCGCCAGAAACACCATATATTTT
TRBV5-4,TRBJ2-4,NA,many,CASSLNREGNIQYF,TGTGCCAGCAGCTTGAATAGAGAGGGAAACATTCAGTACTTC
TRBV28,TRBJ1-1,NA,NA,CASSPTSTVNTEAFF,TGTGCCAGCAGTCCCACATCAACAGTGAACACTGAAGCTTTCTTT
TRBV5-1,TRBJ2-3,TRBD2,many,CASSWSGGASTDTQYF,TGCGCCAGCAGCTGGAGCGGGGGAGCTAGCACAGATACGCAGTATTTT
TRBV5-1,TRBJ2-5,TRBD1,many,CASSWDSETQYF,TGCGCCAGCAGTTGGGACAGTGAGACCCAGTACTTC
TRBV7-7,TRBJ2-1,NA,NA,CASSCNGAGKQFF,TGTGCCAGCAGCTGCAACGGTGCGGGGAAGCAGTTCTTC
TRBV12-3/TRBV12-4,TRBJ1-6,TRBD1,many,CASSPGQEFTLHF,TGTGCCAGCAGTCCGGGACAGGAGTTCACCCTCCACTTT
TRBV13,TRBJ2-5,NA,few,CASSLYQTGVTQYF,TGTGCCAGCAGCTTATACCAGACCGGGGTGACCCAGTACTTC
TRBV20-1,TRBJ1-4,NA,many,CSALRGADNEKLFF,TGCAGTGCTCTAAGGGGGGCTGATAATGAAAAACTGTTTTTT
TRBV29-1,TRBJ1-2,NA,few,CSVDPGQVGYTF,TGCAGCGTTGATCCAGGGCAAGTTGGCTACACCTTC
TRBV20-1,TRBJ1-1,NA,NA,CSASNGGVLMNTEAFF,TGCAGTGCCTCAAACGGGGGGGTCCTCATGAACACTGAAGCTTTCTTT
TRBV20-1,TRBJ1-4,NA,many,CSARDLEGGSTNEKLFF,TGCAGTGCTAGAGATCTGGAGGGAGGCTCGACTAATGAAAAACTGTTTTTT
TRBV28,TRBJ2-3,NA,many,CASSSEGTDTQYF,TGTGCCAGCAGTTCGGAGGGTACAGATACGCAGTATTTT
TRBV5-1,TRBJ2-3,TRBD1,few,CASSWTGPGTDTQYF,TGCGCCAGCAGCTGGACAGGGCCCGGCACAGATACGCAGTATTTT
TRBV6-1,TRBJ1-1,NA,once,CASSEGLLTEAFF,TGTGCCAGCAGTGAGGGACTGCTCACTGAAGCTTTCTTT
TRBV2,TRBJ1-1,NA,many,CASTVGVLEGNTEAFF,TGTGCCAGCACTGTGGGGGTCCTTGAGGGGAACACTGAAGCTTTCTTT
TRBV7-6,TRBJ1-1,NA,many,CASSPYRATEAFF,TGTGCCAGCAGCCCCTACAGGGCCACTGAAGCTTTCTTT
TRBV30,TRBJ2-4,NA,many,CAWSRLARTKNIQYF,TGTGCCTGGAGTAGGCTAGCGAGAACCAAAAACATTCAGTACTTC
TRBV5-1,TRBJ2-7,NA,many,CASRFRDGDRDSYEQYF,TGCGCCAGCAGATTCCGGGACGGGGATAGGGACTCCTACGAGCAGTACTTC